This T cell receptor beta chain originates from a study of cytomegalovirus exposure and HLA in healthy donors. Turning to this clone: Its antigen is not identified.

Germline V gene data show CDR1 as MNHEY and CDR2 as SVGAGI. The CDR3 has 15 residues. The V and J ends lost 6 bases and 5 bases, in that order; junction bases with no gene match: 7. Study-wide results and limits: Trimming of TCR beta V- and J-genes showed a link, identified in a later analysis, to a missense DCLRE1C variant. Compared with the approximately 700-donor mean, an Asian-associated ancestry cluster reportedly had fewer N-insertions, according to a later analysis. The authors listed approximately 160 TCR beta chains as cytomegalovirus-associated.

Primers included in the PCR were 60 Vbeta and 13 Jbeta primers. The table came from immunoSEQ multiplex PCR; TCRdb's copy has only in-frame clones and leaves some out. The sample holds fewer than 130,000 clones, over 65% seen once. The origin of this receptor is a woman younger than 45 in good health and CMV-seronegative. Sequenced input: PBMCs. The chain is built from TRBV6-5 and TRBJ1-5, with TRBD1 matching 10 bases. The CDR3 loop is CASSPGQGGYQPQHF. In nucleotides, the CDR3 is TGTGCCAGCAGCCCCGGACAGGGGGGGTATCAGCCCCAGCATTTT.